This is a list of T cell receptor beta chains from one sample in a study of shared clonotypes between healthy human individuals. This table comes from immunoSEQ multiplex PCR, and its TCRdb copy is limited to in-frame clones, with some not included. The table has around 2,000,000 clones, roughly 95% seen once. Sequenced: naive CD8+ T cells sorted from blood. All receptors come from a man in his late teens or twenties in good health. Both conserved end residues are part of each CDR3. A D gene is named only where the DNA matches it firmly. Only part of the rows carry a size: once, few, many, or a class if the clone is expanded.

j_call v_call clone_size d_call cdr3_aa cdr3_nt
TRBJ2-7 TRBV13 - TRBD1 CASSPGTGGAGEQYF TGTGCCAGCAGCCCAGGGACAGGGGGCGCCGGCGAGCAGTACTTC
TRBJ2-2 TRBV7-7 - - CASSFSNTGELFF TGTGCTAGCAGCTTTTCAAACACCGGGGAGCTGTTTTTT
TRBJ2-1 TRBV28 - TRBD2 CASINTGTSGYNEQFF TGTGCCAGCATCAATACCGGGACTAGCGGTTACAATGAGCAGTTCTTC
TRBJ2-7 TRBV7-6 - - CASSPQGGAEQYF TGTGCCAGCAGCCCCCAGGGGGGGGCCGAGCAGTACTTC
TRBJ2-7 TRBV19 once TRBD1 CASSMDSTGLGYEQYF TGTGCCAGTAGTATGGACTCGACAGGGTTGGGCTACGAGCAGTACTTC
TRBJ2-1 TRBV19 - TRBD2 CASNSGRFAYNEQFF TGTGCCAGTAACAGCGGGAGGTTCGCCTACAATGAGCAGTTCTTC
TRBJ2-5 TRBV18 - TRBD1 CASSPTTGSGETQYF TGTGCCAGCTCACCAACGACAGGGAGCGGCGAGACCCAGTACTTC
TRBJ1-1 TRBV4-3 - TRBD1 CASSQWGTGGETEAFF TGCGCCAGCAGCCAATGGGGAACAGGGGGCGAGACTGAAGCTTTCTTT
TRBJ2-2 TRBV2 once TRBD2 CASSVGTSHPRGELFF TGTGCCAGCAGTGTCGGGACTAGCCACCCACGGGGGGAGCTGTTTTTT
TRBJ1-2 TRBV7-9 - TRBD1 CASSFGQGDNYGYTF TGTGCCAGCAGCTTCGGACAGGGTGATAACTATGGCTACACCTTC
TRBJ2-2 TRBV4-1 - - CASSHVITGELFF TGCGCCAGCAGCCACGTCATCACCGGGGAGCTGTTTTTT
TRBJ2-7 TRBV7-8 - TRBD1 CASSLVDRGHPEQYF TGTGCCAGCAGCTTAGTAGACAGGGGCCACCCCGAGCAGTACTTC
TRBJ1-5 TRBV7-2 once - CASSLKEAWDLQPQHF TGTGCCAGCAGCTTAAAGGAAGCCTGGGATCTTCAGCCCCAGCATTTT